The following is a T cell receptor (beta chain) sequence with its context. Its target is unknown. The data belong to a study of shared clonotypes between healthy human individuals. Study-wide points: Some naive CD4 clonotypes, roughly 4.8%, turned up in common across four donors. Although depth was large, rarefaction showed that sequencing of the sorted subsets was incomplete. A generally larger estimated richness was seen in naive subsets than in memory subsets.

V was clipped by 6 bases and J by 7 bases, with 10 bases between them. This CDR3 region has 13 residues. Germline V lookup: CDR1 SNHLY, CDR2 FYNNEI. Sequencing was performed with immunoSEQ multiplex PCR; in TCRdb, only in-frame clones are kept and a portion is missing. The sample records 950,000 to 1,300,000 clones, about 75% being singletons. The chain links TRBV2 to TRBJ1-6; D unresolved. The specimen was memory CD4+ T cells sorted from blood. Specified subset: CD45RA-negative fraction. The receptor was derived from a man aged 18 to 29 in good health. As DNA, the CDR3 is TGTGCCAGCAGCCGGGGTCTCAATTCACCCCTCCACTTT. This codes for CASSRGLNSPLHF.